This passage covers 31 T cell receptor beta chains from one sample sequenced in a study of radiotherapy plus CTLA-4 blockade in lung cancer. Sequenced by immunoSEQ multiplex PCR; TCRdb stores in-frame clones only, minus some. The table lists about 70,000 clones, roughly 85% of them singletons. Sequences were derived from peripheral blood, sampled from a patient treated with radiotherapy plus ipilimumab. These receptors were obtained from a human donor with non-small cell lung cancer who had a complete response to radiotherapy plus ipilimumab.

The chain has TRBV9 and TRBJ1-1; 8 nucleotides align to TRBD1. CDR3 length: 15 amino acids. V dropped 3 bases and J dropped 3; count of bases not matched to a gene: 7. CDR1 is SGDLS, CDR2 YYNGEE, per germline. The CDR3 is CASSAAGQGDTEAFF. CDR3 coding DNA: TGTGCCAGCAGCGCAGCCGGACAGGGAGACACTGAAGCTTTCTTT.

The V and J genes are TRBV15 and TRBJ2-3; TRBD2 matches at 11 bases. V dropped 3 bases and J dropped 3; count of bases not matched to a gene: 8. The CDR3 runs 17 residues. Germline V gene data show CDR1 as LNHNV and CDR2 as YYDKDF (reference sequence). CDR3 DNA sequence: TGTGCCACCAGCAGGGGAGGTAGCGGGAGGGGGACAGATACGCAGTATTTT. It encodes CATSRGGSGRGTDTQYF.

This chain joins TRBV11-2 and TRBJ2-2, with D perhaps given as TRBD1 or TRBD2 (5 bases each). This CDR3 region has 15 residues. The germline CDR1 and CDR2 sequences are SGHAT and FQNNGV. Trimming removed 1 base from V and 6 bases from J, with 12 bases in between. The CDR3 nucleotides are TGTGCCAGCAGCTTAGCGGGACCAGGCCCCGGGGAGCTGTTTTTT. It yields the protein CASSLAGPGPGELFF. The variable domain in full, with the rest retrieved from reference TRBV11-2 and TRBJ2-2, is EAGVAQSPRYKIIEKRQSVAFWCNPISGHATLYWYQQILGQGPKLLIQFQNNGVVDDSQLPKDRFSAERLKGVDSTLKIQPAKLEDSAVYLCASSLAGPGPGELFFGEGSRLTVL.

The gene calls are TRBV11-2 and TRBJ1-5; D is possibly TRBD1 (6 bases). Germline assignment: CDR1 SGHAT and CDR2 FQNNGV. The CDR3 is 14 residues long. Trimming left V 0 bases short and J 6 bases short, with 9 bases between. As DNA, the CDR3 is TGTGCCAGCAGCTTAGAACAGGGAAGTCAGCCCCAGCATTTT. As protein: CASSLEQGSQPQHF.

The chain employs TRBV5-8 and TRBJ1-2; D is perhaps TRBD1 (6 bases). This CDR3 is built from 15 residues. The V end lost 1 base, the J end lost 1 base, and 11 bases lay between the germline ends. Germline lookup yields CDR1 SGHTS and CDR2 YDEGEE. The DNA for the CDR3 is TGTGCCAGCAGCTTGATAAGGGGGTTTAACTATGGCTACACCTTC. This translates into CASSLIRGFNYGYTF.

The chain uses TRBV6-1 and TRBJ1-6, with a tentative D call TRBD1 (6 bases). Germline CDR1 is MNHNS and CDR2 is SASEGT. CDR3 length: 16 amino acids. V lost 4 bases to trimming and J lost 5 bases, with 15 bases between them. This chain's CDR3 is CASSVGSAGDNSPLHF. CDR3 nucleotides: TGTGCCAGCAGTGTGGGATCGGCAGGGGATAATTCACCCCTCCACTTT.

The chain joins TRBV27 to TRBJ2-6, with a tentative D call TRBD2 (6 bases). CDR3 size: 15 residues. Germline CDR1 is MNHEY and CDR2 is SMNVEV (reference sequence). V was shortened by 7 bases and J by 2 bases, with 12 bases between the two germline ends. The CDR3 reads CASTEGGPGANVLTF. CDR3 nucleotides: TGTGCCAGCACTGAGGGAGGACCTGGGGCCAACGTCCTGACTTTC.

This clone was detected only once. CDR3 in amino acids: CASSSRLAGDTGELFF. The DNA for the CDR3 is TGCGCCAGCAGCTCCCGACTAGCGGGAGACACCGGGGAGCTGTTTTTT. The rearrangement links TRBV5-1 to TRBJ2-2; TRBD2 matches at 12 bases. V was pared by 3 bases and J by 3 bases, with 3 bases of the junction left unmatched. CDR3 size: 16 residues. Germline V gene data show CDR1 as SGHRS and CDR2 as YFSETQ.

The V and J genes are TRBV19 and TRBJ1-1; TRBD1 is a possible D gene (5 bases). There are 14 residues in the CDR3. Trimming removed 5 bases at V and 5 bases at J, with 15 bases between. The germline V gene encodes CDR1 LNHDA and CDR2 SQIVND (reference sequence). CDR3 in amino acids: CASSPRGGWTEAFF. In nucleotides, the CDR3 is TGTGCCAGTAGTCCCCGGGGGGGTTGGACTGAAGCTTTCTTT.

The CDR3 DNA reads as TGTGCCAGCAGCCCCCGACAGGGCTCCTACGAGCAGTACTTC. Protein product: CASSPRQGSYEQYF. The chain couples TRBV9 to TRBJ2-7; 7 nucleotides align to TRBD1. J gave up 0 bases and V 4 bases, and 4 bases lay outside the gene matches. The CDR3 covers 14 residues. Germline loops: CDR1 SGDLS, CDR2 YYNGEE.

This clone was counted between two and nine times. The chain combines TRBV7-9 with TRBJ1-1; TRBD1 matches at 9 bases. Germline V gene data show CDR1 as SEHNR and CDR2 as FQNEAQ (reference sequence). The CDR3 length is 15 residues. Trimming took 4 bases from V and 1 from J; bases not matched to a gene: 4. CDR3 nucleotides: TGTGCCAGCAGCTATGAGACAGGGGGGAACACTGAAGCTTTCTTT. It translates to CASSYETGGNTEAFF.

This chain links TRBV6-5 with TRBJ2-1; D ambiguous. Trimming cost V 2 bases and J 0 bases, with 5 bases left between them. This CDR3 has 14 residues. CDR1 is MNHEY and CDR2 is SVGAGI in the germline V gene. CDR3 bases: TGTGCCAGCAGTTACCCAGGCTCCTACAATGAGCAGTTCTTC. Translated: CASSYPGSYNEQFF.

The chain carries TRBV6-5 and TRBJ2-3; TRBD1 matches 7 bases. The CDR3 extends over 14 amino acids. Trimming took 5 bases from V and 8 from J; bases not matched to a gene: 10. Germline V gene lookup returns CDR1 MNHEY and CDR2 SVGAGI. The CDR3 bases are TGTGCCAGCAGTGTCCGAGGGGGCAAGGTTACGCAGTATTTT. The encoded protein is CASSVRGGKVTQYF.

This clone was detected only once. V usage is TRBV4-1 and J usage is TRBJ1-5; 8 bases fit TRBD1. Germline V CDR1 and CDR2: MGHRA, YSYEKL. CDR3 length: 17 amino acids. The J segment lost 6 bases and the V segment lost 4 bases, leaving 14 bases of the junction unmatched. This CDR3 is CASSPQPGQGYGQPQHF. The CDR3 DNA reads TGCGCCAGCAGCCCCCAACCCGGACAGGGTTACGGTCAGCCCCAGCATTTT.

There are a few counts of this clone. V usage is TRBV7-2 and J usage is TRBJ2-7, with 8 bases aligning to TRBD2. The CDR3 contains 14 residues. V dropped 4 bases and J dropped 2; count of bases not matched to a gene: 4. Germline values: CDR1 SGHTA, CDR2 FQGNSA. CDR3 DNA sequence: TGTGCCAGCAGCTCGGGGGGGGGTCCCTACGAGCAGTACTTC. This translates into CASSSGGGPYEQYF.

V is TRBV19 and J is TRBJ2-2; D call uncertain. V lost 3 bases to trimming and J lost 5 bases, with 16 bases between them. Germline V lookup: CDR1 LNHDA, CDR2 SQIVND (reference sequence). The CDR3 is made up of 16 amino acids. CDR3 sequence (DNA): TGTGCCAGTAGTATGGACGGAACATCGCAAACCGGGGAGCTGTTTTTT. Translation: CASSMDGTSQTGELFF.

J is TRBJ1-2 and V is TRBV7-2; TRBD1 agrees at 7 bases. The CDR3 totals 14 residues. Germline assignment: CDR1 SGHTA and CDR2 FQGNSA. V was clipped by 4 bases and J by 3 bases; unmatched bases: 5. The CDR3 region has the DNA TGTGCCAGCAGCTCAGACAGGGTCTACTATGGCTACACCTTC. It translates to CASSSDRVYYGYTF.

The chain uses TRBV30 and TRBJ2-5, with D tentatively TRBD2 (7 bases). Deletions cut 8 bases from V and 6 bases from J, with 16 bases between. CDR1 is GTSNPN and CDR2 is SVGIG in the germline V gene (reference sequence). The CDR3 covers 12 residues. CDR3 DNA: TGTGCCCTTGGGGGGGCGGGGAAGACCCAGTACTTC. Its protein is CALGGAGKTQYF.

The rearrangement uses TRBV6-5 and TRBJ2-1; 15 nucleotides align to TRBD2. Germline CDR1 MNHEY, CDR2 SVGAGI. The CDR3 extends over 14 amino acids. After removal of 6 bases from V and 10 bases from J, the junction contained 4 bases not matched to a gene. This CDR3 reads CASSLGLAGGEQFF. The CDR3 DNA sequence: TGTGCCAGCAGCCTGGGACTAGCGGGAGGAGAGCAGTTCTTC.

As DNA, the CDR3 is TGTGCCAGCTCACCCGGACGTACAGATACGCAGTATTTT. It specifies CASSPGRTDTQYF. The V and J genes are TRBV18 and TRBJ2-3, with unresolved D. Germline assignment: CDR1 KGHSH and CDR2 LQKENI. CDR3 size: 13 residues. V lost 3 bases, J lost 3 bases, and 7 bases lay in between.

The rearrangement links TRBV30 to TRBJ2-7; 8 positions match TRBD1. After removal of 1 base from V and 2 bases from J, the junction contained 4 bases not matched to a gene. The CDR3 contains 14 residues. Germline-derived CDR1 and CDR2 are GTSNPN and SVGIG (reference sequence). The CDR3 sequence: CAWSEGTGAYEQYV. The CDR3 bases are TGTGCCTGGAGTGAGGGGACAGGAGCCTACGAGCAGTACGTC.

This sequence joins TRBV18 and TRBJ1-5; 8 bases agree with TRBD1. This CDR3 contains 15 residues. The junction had 2 bases not matched to a gene; V was cut back by 2 bases and J by 2 bases. Germline V gene sequence: CDR1 KGHSH, CDR2 LQKENI. CDR3 in amino acids: CASSPSGGGNQPQHF. The CDR3 region has the DNA TGTGCCAGCTCACCATCAGGGGGCGGCAATCAGCCCCAGCATTTT.

This chain joins TRBV6-1 and TRBJ1-4, with no clear D. V lost 1 base to trimming and J lost 6 bases, with 6 bases between them. This CDR3 has 13 amino acids. From germline, CDR1 is MNHNS and CDR2 SASEGT. The CDR3 protein is CASSEVIDEKLFF. The DNA for the CDR3 is TGTGCCAGCAGTGAAGTTATTGATGAAAAACTGTTTTTT.

In its sample, this clone was seen once. In DNA, the CDR3 is TGTGCCAGCAGCCGGGATAGCGGGATAAACACCGGGGAGCTGTTTTTT. Amino acids: CASSRDSGINTGELFF. The J gene is TRBJ2-2, the V gene TRBV2; 8 bases align to TRBD2. The germline CDR1 and CDR2 sequences are SNHLY and FYNNEI. The CDR3 loop spans 16 amino acids. The ends lost 6 bases at V and 2 bases at J; junction bases unmatched: 8.

A few counts support this clone. The V call is TRBV5-1, the J call TRBJ2-3; TRBD2 matches 7 bases. Looked up from germline, CDR1 is SGHRS and CDR2 is YFSETQ. The V segment lost 3 bases and the J segment 4 bases; nucleotides outside the gene matches: 5. This CDR3 has 14 residues. CDR3 amino acids: CASSSGEGPDTQYF. CDR3 nucleotides: TGCGCCAGCAGCTCCGGGGAGGGCCCAGATACGCAGTATTTT.

The sample holds one count of this clone. The genes are TRBV5-1 and TRBJ2-7; TRBD1 is a possible D gene (6 bases). The CDR3 has 15 residues. The V end was cut by 0 bases, the J end by 3 bases, with 13 bases between. In germline, CDR1 is SGHRS, CDR2 YFSETQ. The CDR3: CASSLVPGESYEQYF. In DNA form, the CDR3 reads TGCGCCAGCAGCTTGGTCCCAGGGGAGAGCTACGAGCAGTACTTC.

The V call is TRBV6-1, the J call TRBJ2-1; 12 bases match TRBD2. This CDR3 contains 17 residues. CDR1 and CDR2 from the germline V gene are MNHNS and SASEGT. V was pared by 3 bases and J by 8 bases, with 11 bases of the junction left unmatched. Here the CDR3 reads CASSELALAGGRDEQFF. For the CDR3, the DNA is TGTGCCAGCAGTGAGCTCGCTCTAGCGGGGGGGCGAGATGAGCAGTTCTTC.

The V call is TRBV5-1, the J call TRBJ2-5; no clear D gene. Germline loops: CDR1 SGHRS, CDR2 YFSETQ. CDR3 length: 13 amino acids. Between the trimmed V and J ends, which lost 2 bases and 5 bases, there was a span of 10 bases. The CDR3 sequence is CASSLGGAETQYF. The CDR3 nucleotides read TGCGCCAGCAGCTTAGGCGGTGCCGAGACCCAGTACTTC.

The CDR3, as DNA: TGTGCCAGCAGCCTCGAACAGGGGATCTTAAAGACCCAGTACTTC. Protein sequence: CASSLEQGILKTQYF. This chain uses TRBV7-2 with TRBJ2-5, with 7 positions matching TRBD1. Trimming at V came to 5 bases and at J to 6 bases, leaving 12 bases not matched to a gene. There are 15 residues in the CDR3. Germline loops: CDR1 SGHTA, CDR2 FQGNSA. Full variable domain (remainder filled in from reference TRBV7-2 and TRBJ2-5): GAGVSQSPSNKVTEKGKDVELRCDPISGHTALYWYRQSLGQGLEFLIYFQGNSAPDKSGLPSDRFSAERTGGSVSTLTIQRTQQEDSAVYLCASSLEQGILKTQYFGPGTRLLVL.

V is TRBV4-3 and J is TRBJ2-3; 13 bases line up with TRBD2. Germline CDR1 LGHNA, CDR2 YSLEER. The CDR3 has 18 amino acids. The V gene end was trimmed by 1 base and the J gene end by 6 bases; junction bases not matched to a gene: 10. CDR3 in DNA: TGCGCCAGCAGCCAAGCCCTCGGACTAGCGGGAGCGGGGGATACGCAGTATTTT. As protein: CASSQALGLAGAGDTQYF.

The chain couples TRBV27 to TRBJ2-1, with a weak D call TRBD1 (6 bases). Germline V gene lookup returns CDR1 MNHEY and CDR2 SMNVEV (reference sequence). Trimming removed 6 bases at V and 0 bases at J, with 18 bases between. The CDR3 consists of 17 residues. This CDR3 reads CASRNFWDTSSYNEQFF. In DNA form, the CDR3 reads TGTGCCAGCAGAAATTTCTGGGACACGAGCTCCTACAATGAGCAGTTCTTC.